A selection of T cell receptor beta chains follows, all from one sample in a study of T cell responses to AZD1222 COVID-19 vaccine. Measured with immunoSEQ multiplex PCR; TCRdb has only the in-frame clones, and not every one. The sample lists about 86,000 clones; around 73% were seen once. The source material was peripheral blood, sampled on day 0 of AZD1222 vaccination. Receptor source: an adult in good health. CDR3s leave out the opening cysteine and the closing phenylalanine or tryptophan. The D gene is left open where the match is weak. Clone size is not always given. Where it is, it says once, few, many or a class for expanded clones.

- | TRBV7-9 | - | ASSTPGGGSSSYNEQF
TRBD1 | TRBV27 | - | ASSLSPTGDNEQF
TRBD2 | TRBV11-2 | - | ASRPISGRTYNEQF
TRBD1 | TRBV28 | - | ASSFRDRSYEQY
TRBD1 | TRBV10-3 | few | AIRPGGQGIGTNEKLF
TRBD2 | TRBV19 | - | ASSRAAGLAPYNEQF
TRBD1 | TRBV19 | - | ASTLTGDGNGYT
TRBD2 | TRBV10-3 | - | AISEGGSFNEQF
- | TRBV18 | once | ASFRSNTEKNTEAF
- | TRBV2 | - | ASLGPRGTEAF
- | TRBV11-2 | - | ASRELRKDEQY
- | TRBV10-3 | - | AIRPSSGNTIY
- | TRBV3-1/TRBV3-2 | - | ASSQGRAYGYT
- | TRBV4-1 | - | ASSQDKWAGVPTEAF
- | TRBV9 | once | ASSARLQETQY
TRBD2 | TRBV5-4 | - | AGRTSGTNTGELF
- | TRBV6-5 | - | ASRGASPDNSPLH
TRBD1 | TRBV20-1 | - | SASNPGGAGFGYT